This entry features one T cell receptor beta chain sequence. Its antigen is as yet unknown. This record comes from a study of T cell responses to AZD1222 COVID-19 vaccine. The germline CDR1 and CDR2 sequences are MNHEY and SMNVEV (reference sequence). With 2 bases removed from V and 0 bases from J, the gap between germline ends came to 8 bases. There are 14 residues in the CDR3. Study conclusions and caveats: Donors were mostly white British, more females; clonal diversity possibly underestimated. Only a handful of AZD1222 recipients were seropositive at baseline. The study found Spike-specific TCR breadth and depth rose after two AZD1222 doses.

Method: immunoSEQ multiplex PCR; TCRdb's copy keeps in-frame clones and lacks some. The sample carries about 42,000 clones, approximately 89% recorded once. The chain uses TRBV27 and TRBJ2-7; D remains ambiguous. Sequenced material: peripheral blood, taken 28 days after the second AZD1222 dose. This sequence was found in an adult who received the AZD1222 COVID-19 vaccine. The CDR3 bases are TGTGCCAGCAGTTTAAATGGGGTCTCCTACGAGCAGTACTTC. Encoded protein: CASSLNGVSYEQYF.